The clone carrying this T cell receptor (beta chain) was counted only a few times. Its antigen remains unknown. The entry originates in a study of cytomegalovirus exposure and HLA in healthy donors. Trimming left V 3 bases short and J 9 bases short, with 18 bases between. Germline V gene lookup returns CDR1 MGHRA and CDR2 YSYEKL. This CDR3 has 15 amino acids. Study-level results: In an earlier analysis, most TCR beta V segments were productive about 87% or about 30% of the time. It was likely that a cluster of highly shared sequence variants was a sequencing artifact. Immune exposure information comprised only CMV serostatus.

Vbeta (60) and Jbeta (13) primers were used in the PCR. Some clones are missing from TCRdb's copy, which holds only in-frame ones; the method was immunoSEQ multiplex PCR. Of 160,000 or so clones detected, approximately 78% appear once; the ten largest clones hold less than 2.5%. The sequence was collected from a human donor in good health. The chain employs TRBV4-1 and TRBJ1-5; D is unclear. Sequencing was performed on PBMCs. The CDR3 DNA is TGCGCCAGCAGCCAGCAGTTCGACAAGGAACGGCCCCAGCATTTT. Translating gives CASSQQFDKERPQHF.